The 27 T cell receptor beta chains given below trace back to one sample, sequenced in a study of immune evolution from preneoplasia to lung adenocarcinoma. Only in-frame clones appear in the TCRdb table, and some are missing; sequencing was by immunoSEQ multiplex PCR. Among some 15,000 clones listed, over 75% were seen once. What was sequenced was FFPE lung adenocarcinoma in situ tissue. The receptors stem from a donor of 70 years or more with lung adenocarcinoma.

This rearrangement joins TRBV1 to TRBJ2-1; the table assigns TRBD2, which was not confirmed against the DNA. TRBV1 is flagged as a pseudogene. The CDR3 sequence is 19 residues long. The CDR3 DNA reads as TGCACCAGCAGCCAAGACCCTATCCTAGCGGGTACCCCCTACAATGAGCAGTTCTTC. Translation: CTSSQDPILAGTPYNEQFF.

V is TRBV18 and J is TRBJ1-2; tentatively, D is TRBD1 (6 bases). From germline, CDR1 is KGHSH and CDR2 LQKENI. CDR3 length equals 14 residues. V was trimmed by 2 bases and J by 2 bases, leaving 9 bases between them. As DNA, the CDR3 is TGTGCCAGCTCACCAAGGACAGCAAACTATGGCTACACCTTC. Amino acids: CASSPRTANYGYTF. The full variable domain, with the rest looked up from reference TRBV18 and TRBJ1-2, is NAGVMQNPRHLVRRRGQEARLRCSPMKGHSHVYWYRQLPEEGLKFMVYLQKENIIDESGMPKERFSAEFPKEGPSILRIQQVVRGDSAAYFCASSPRTANYGYTFGSGTRLTVV.

The V and J genes are TRBV28 and TRBJ1-2, with a tentative D call TRBD1 (5 bases). This CDR3 spans 10 amino acids. Between the trimmed V and J ends, which lost 8 bases and 9 bases, there was a span of 10 bases. Germline values: CDR1 MDHEN, CDR2 SYDVKM. CDR3 sequence (DNA): TGTGCCAGCCCTACAGGATGCTACACCTTC. Its protein product is CASPTGCYTF.

The rearrangement uses TRBV11-2 and TRBJ1-1, with D hard to call. CDR3 length: 13 amino acids. CDR1 SGHAT and CDR2 FQNNGV come from the germline V gene. V was shortened by 5 bases and J by 1 base, with 8 bases between the two germline ends. Here the CDR3 reads CASSTQENTEAFF. CDR3 in DNA: TGTGCCAGCAGCACACAAGAGAACACTGAAGCTTTCTTT.

The CDR3 region is CASLSSTDTQYF. In DNA, the CDR3 is TGTGCCAGTCTCAGCAGCACAGATACGCAGTATTTT. The rearrangement uses TRBV19 and TRBJ2-3; D is unclear. Germline CDR1 LNHDA, CDR2 SQIVND (reference sequence). CDR3 length: 12 residues. V was pared by 8 bases and J by 0 bases, with 6 bases between.

In its sample, this clone is medium-sized. This chain uses TRBV11-2 with TRBJ2-7; D ambiguous. Trimming took off 6 bases at V and 2 bases at J, with 5 bases between the two ends. Germline values: CDR1 SGHAT, CDR2 FQNNGV. This CDR3 spans 11 amino acids. The CDR3 spells CASSSTYEQYF. CDR3 sequence (DNA): TGTGCCAGCAGTTCCACCTACGAGCAGTACTTC.

This chain uses TRBV6-1 with TRBJ1-2; 8 bases fit TRBD1. Germline CDR1 reads MNHNS; CDR2 reads SASEGT. The CDR3 totals 14 residues. V dropped 5 bases and J dropped 2; count of bases not matched to a gene: 4. CDR3 in amino acids: CASSPRTGNYGYTF. CDR3 nucleotides: TGTGCCAGCAGTCCACGGACAGGGAACTATGGCTACACCTTC.

For the CDR3, the DNA is TGTGCCAGCAGCGGAACAGGGGGCAATGAGCAGTTCTTC. It yields the protein CASSGTGGNEQFF. The chain couples TRBV7-3 to TRBJ2-1; 8 positions match TRBD1. The trim removed 5 bases at V and 6 bases at J, leaving 3 bases unmatched. CDR1 and CDR2 (germline): SGHTA, FQGTGA. This CDR3 region has 13 residues.

This rearrangement joins TRBV27 to TRBJ2-1; 11 positions match TRBD2. The CDR3 length is 14 residues. Germline V gives CDR1 MNHEY, CDR2 SMNVEV (reference sequence). J lost 14 bases, V lost 5 bases, and 11 bases had no gene match. CDR3 nucleotides: TGTGCCAGCAGTCCAGGGGGTAGCGGGGGGGCGAAGTTCTTC. This encodes CASSPGGSGGAKFF.

The chain has TRBV5-4 and TRBJ2-2; D is ambiguous. This CDR3 region has 13 residues. The V end was cut by 1 base, the J end by 5 bases, with 6 bases between. Germline V gene lookup returns CDR1 SGHNT and CDR2 YYREEE (reference sequence). Written as DNA, the CDR3 is TGTGCCAGCAGCTTGTCCGGGACCGGGGAGCTGTTTTTT. This sequence encodes CASSLSGTGELFF.

This clone has a single count. The V and J genes are TRBV7-8 and TRBJ2-1; 14 bases fit TRBD2. The J segment lost 4 bases and the V segment lost 5 bases, leaving 13 bases of the junction unmatched. In germline, CDR1 is SGHVS, CDR2 FQNEAQ. CDR3 length: 19 amino acids. The CDR3 region has the DNA TGTGCCAGCAGCCCTAAATTTCGACTAGCGGGAGGGATATACAATGAGCAGTTCTTC. It is translated as CASSPKFRLAGGIYNEQFF.

Written as DNA, the CDR3 is TGTGCCAGCGGGGCTGGGACCCACGAGCAGTACTTC. Translation gives CASGAGTHEQYF. The V call is TRBV28, the J call TRBJ2-7; the D gene could be TRBD1 or TRBD2 (5 bases each). The CDR3 loop spans 12 amino acids. Trimming cost V 8 bases and J 5 bases, with 13 bases left between them. Germline V gene sequence: CDR1 MDHEN, CDR2 SYDVKM.

The chain recombines TRBV5-1 with TRBJ1-1; D gene ambiguous. V was shortened by 4 bases and J by 2 bases, with 12 bases between the two germline ends. The CDR3 extends over 14 amino acids. Germline V gives CDR1 SGHRS, CDR2 YFSETQ. This CDR3 is CASSPKAANTEAFF. Written as DNA, the CDR3 is TGCGCCAGCAGCCCGAAGGCAGCCAACACTGAAGCTTTCTTT.

The table lists this clone with a count of one. This chain joins TRBV6-1 and TRBJ2-1, with D unclear. Trimming removed 3 bases at V and 6 bases at J, with 12 bases between. The germline V gene has CDR1 MNHNS and CDR2 SASEGT. The CDR3 contains 14 residues. CDR3 residues: CASSESTGFNEQFF. Here the CDR3 DNA reads TGTGCCAGCAGTGAGTCAACTGGATTCAATGAGCAGTTCTTC.

This clone was recorded only once. The rearrangement joins TRBV29-1 to TRBJ2-5; the D gene could be TRBD1 or TRBD2 (5 bases each). The V gene lost 2 bases and the J gene lost 5 bases, with 15 bases spanning the gap. The CDR3 runs to 14 residues. Germline CDR1 reads SQVTM; CDR2 reads ANQGSEA. In DNA form, the CDR3 reads TGCAGCGTTGAAAGTGGCAGGGACGAGGAGACCCAGTACTTC. Its protein product is CSVESGRDEETQYF.

This chain uses TRBV7-2 with TRBJ1-1; TRBD1 aligns across 7 bases. CDR1 is SGHTA, CDR2 FQGNSA, per germline. The V segment lost 4 bases and the J segment 0 bases; nucleotides outside the gene matches: 5. This CDR3 spans 15 amino acids. The CDR3 DNA reads TGTGCCAGCAGCTCCCAGACAGGGATGAACACTGAAGCTTTCTTT. The encoded protein is CASSSQTGMNTEAFF.

A few counts support this clone. The CDR3 DNA reads as TGTGCCAGCAGCGCAACGGGACAAGAGACCCAGTACTTC. Its translation: CASSATGQETQYF. The chain combines TRBV5-4 with TRBJ2-5; maybe TRBD2 (5 bases). Germline values: CDR1 SGHNT, CDR2 YYREEE (reference sequence). This CDR3 is built from 13 residues. V lost 4 bases and J lost 2, with 9 bases in between.

V is TRBV13 and J is TRBJ1-1; the D is unclear. The CDR3 runs to 12 residues. The V end was cut by 2 bases, the J end by 3 bases, with 4 bases between. CDR1 PRHDT and CDR2 FYEKMQ come from the germline V gene (reference sequence). DNA of the CDR3: TGTGCCAGCAGCTTAAGGCACACTGAAGCTTTCTTT. This translates into CASSLRHTEAFF.

V and J are TRBV4-3 and TRBJ2-7; 9 positions agree with TRBD2. J gave up 4 bases and V 3 bases, and 4 bases lay outside the gene matches. The CDR3 sequence is 14 residues long. Germline CDR1 reads LGHNA; CDR2 reads YSLEER. The CDR3 sequence is CASSHGTSSYEQYF. Here the CDR3 DNA reads TGCGCCAGCAGCCACGGGACTAGCTCATACGAGCAGTACTTC.

The V and J genes are TRBV4-1 and TRBJ1-5; no firm D call. The ends were cut back, 1 base at V and 7 bases at J, with 17 bases in the middle. Germline-derived CDR1 and CDR2 are MGHRA and YSYEKL. The CDR3 totals 16 residues. CDR3 sequence (DNA): TGCGCCAGCAGCCAAGTACCGGGCTCCGGAAGGCAGCCCCAGCATTTT. Its protein is CASSQVPGSGRQPQHF.

The chain is built from TRBV4-1 and TRBJ2-7; 11 bases agree with TRBD2. Trimming at V came to 3 bases and at J to 6 bases, leaving 19 bases not matched to a gene. Germline CDR1 MGHRA, CDR2 YSYEKL. CDR3 length: 19 amino acids. The DNA for the CDR3 is TGCGCCAGCAGCCAGTTCCGCCAAATAGCGGGAGGGCGAGGCTCCGAGCAGTACTTC. It codes for CASSQFRQIAGGRGSEQYF.

This clone came up a few times. The chain is built from TRBV14 and TRBJ2-5; 7 bases are shared with TRBD2. The CDR3 runs to 14 residues. V shed 6 bases and J 5 bases; nucleotides not matched to a gene: 9. From germline, CDR1 is SGHDN and CDR2 FVKESK. CDR3: CASSRTSAAETQYF. The CDR3 region has the DNA TGTGCCAGCAGTCGTACTAGCGCTGCGGAGACCCAGTACTTC.

This clone was recorded once. The chain carries TRBV28 and TRBJ1-3, with D tentatively TRBD1 (5 bases). Deletions cut 6 bases from V and 12 bases from J, with 18 bases between. CDR3 size: 13 residues. The germline CDR1 and CDR2 sequences are MDHEN and SYDVKM. The CDR3 reads CASSSQTGSDIYF. The CDR3 DNA sequence: TGTGCCAGCAGCTCCCAAACAGGCTCGGACATATATTTT.

This clone has only one observation. CDR3 nucleotides: TGTGCCAGCAGCTTAGGAGGAGGGTACAGGGCCGCCTACGAGCAGTACTTC. It is translated as CASSLGGGYRAAYEQYF. J is TRBJ2-7 and V is TRBV11-2; D may be TRBD1 or TRBD2 (6 bases each). Trimming removed 1 base from V and 2 bases from J, with 18 bases in between. Germline V gene lookup returns CDR1 SGHAT and CDR2 FQNNGV. The length of the CDR3 is 17 residues.

This sequence joins TRBV18 and TRBJ1-5, with TRBD1 as a possible D gene (5 bases). V lost 9 bases and J lost 2, with 17 bases in between. The CDR3 length is 15 residues. The V gene's germline CDR1 is KGHSH and CDR2 LQKENI. The CDR3 loop reads CASQGDNMGNQPQHF. The DNA of the CDR3 is TGTGCCAGTCAAGGGGATAATATGGGCAATCAGCCCCAGCATTTT.

This chain links TRBV7-8 with TRBJ1-5, with D possibly TRBD1 on 6 matching bases. V shed 1 base and J shed 6 bases, with 13 bases lying between them. CDR3 length equals 15 residues. Germline V lookup: CDR1 SGHVS, CDR2 FQNEAQ. The CDR3 DNA reads as TGTGCCAGCAGCTTAGACAGGGTCGGGAGTCAGCCCCAGCATTTT. This codes for CASSLDRVGSQPQHF.

This chain links TRBV6-5 with TRBJ2-1; D tentatively fits TRBD1 or TRBD2 (5 bases each). The V and J ends lost 5 bases and 7 bases respectively, with 15 bases between them. CDR1 MNHEY and CDR2 SVGAGI come from the germline V gene. The length of the CDR3 is 14 residues. In DNA form, the CDR3 reads TGTGCCAGCAGTCACGAGGGATGGGGGAATGAGCAGTTCTTC. As protein: CASSHEGWGNEQFF.